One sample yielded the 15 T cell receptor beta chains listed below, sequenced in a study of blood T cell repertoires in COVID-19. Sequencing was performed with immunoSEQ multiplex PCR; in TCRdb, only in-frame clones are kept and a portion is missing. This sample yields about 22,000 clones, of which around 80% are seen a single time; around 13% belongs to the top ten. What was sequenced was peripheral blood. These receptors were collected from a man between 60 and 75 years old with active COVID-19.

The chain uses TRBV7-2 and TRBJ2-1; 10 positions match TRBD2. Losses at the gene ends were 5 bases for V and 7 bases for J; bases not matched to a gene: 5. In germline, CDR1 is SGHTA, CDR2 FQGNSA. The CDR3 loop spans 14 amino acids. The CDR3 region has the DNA TGTGCCAGCAGCCAGAAGCGGGGGGGGAATGAGCAGTTCTTC. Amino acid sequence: CASSQKRGGNEQFF.

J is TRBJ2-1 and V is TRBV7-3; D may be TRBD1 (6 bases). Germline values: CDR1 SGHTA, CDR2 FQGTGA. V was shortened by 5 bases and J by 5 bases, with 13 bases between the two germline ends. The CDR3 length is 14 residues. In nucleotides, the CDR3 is TGTGCCAGCAGCCCTGGGGGCGCAAACAATGAGCAGTTCTTC. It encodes CASSPGGANNEQFF.

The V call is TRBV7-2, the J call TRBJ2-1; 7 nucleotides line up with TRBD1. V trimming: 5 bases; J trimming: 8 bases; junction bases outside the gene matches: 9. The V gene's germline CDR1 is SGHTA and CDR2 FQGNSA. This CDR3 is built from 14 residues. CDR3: CASSLSQGRDEQFF. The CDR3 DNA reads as TGTGCCAGCAGCCTATCACAGGGGCGCGATGAGCAGTTCTTC.

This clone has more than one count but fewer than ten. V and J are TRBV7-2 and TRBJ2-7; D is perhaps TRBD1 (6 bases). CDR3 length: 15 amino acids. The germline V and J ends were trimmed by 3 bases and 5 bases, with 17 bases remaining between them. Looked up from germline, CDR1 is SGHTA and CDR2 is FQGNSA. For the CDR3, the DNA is TGTGCCAGCAGCTTGTTTACAGGGAGTCCCCACGAGCAGTACTTC. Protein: CASSLFTGSPHEQYF. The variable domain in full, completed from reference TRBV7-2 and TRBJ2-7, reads GAGVSQSPSNKVTEKGKDVELRCDPISGHTALYWYRQSLGQGLEFLIYFQGNSAPDKSGLPSDRFSAERTGGSVSTLTIQRTQQEDSAVYLCASSLFTGSPHEQYFGPGTRLTVT.

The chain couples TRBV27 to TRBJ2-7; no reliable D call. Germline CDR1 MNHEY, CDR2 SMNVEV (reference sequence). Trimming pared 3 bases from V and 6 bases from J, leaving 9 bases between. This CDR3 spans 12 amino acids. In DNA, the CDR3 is TGTGCCAGCAGTTTGTTGGCTGGCGAGCAGTACTTC. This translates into CASSLLAGEQYF.

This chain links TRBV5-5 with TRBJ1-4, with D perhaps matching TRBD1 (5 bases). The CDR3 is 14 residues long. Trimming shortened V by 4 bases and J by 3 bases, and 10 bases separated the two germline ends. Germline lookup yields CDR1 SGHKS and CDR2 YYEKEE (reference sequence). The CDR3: CASSRGLANEKLFF. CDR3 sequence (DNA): TGTGCCAGCAGCCGGGGGTTAGCTAATGAAAAACTGTTTTTT. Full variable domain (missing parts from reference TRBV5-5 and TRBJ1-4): DAGVTQSPTHLIKTRGQQVTLRCSPISGHKSVSWYQQVLGQGPQFIFQYYEKEERGRGNFPDRFSARQFPNYSSELNVNALLLGDSALYLCASSRGLANEKLFFGSGTQLSVL.

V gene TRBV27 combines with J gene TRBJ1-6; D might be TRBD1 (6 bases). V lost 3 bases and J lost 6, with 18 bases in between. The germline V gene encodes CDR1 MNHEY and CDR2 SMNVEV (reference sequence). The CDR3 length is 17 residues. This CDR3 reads CASSFQGKANINSPLHF. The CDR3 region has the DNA TGTGCCAGCAGTTTTCAGGGGAAGGCTAATATTAATTCACCCCTCCACTTT.

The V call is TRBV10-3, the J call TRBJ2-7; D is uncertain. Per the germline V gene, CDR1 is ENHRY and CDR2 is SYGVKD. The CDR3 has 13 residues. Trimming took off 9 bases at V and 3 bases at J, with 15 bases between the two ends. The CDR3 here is CAINAPSGYEQYF. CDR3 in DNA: TGTGCCATAAACGCCCCCTCGGGCTACGAGCAGTACTTC.

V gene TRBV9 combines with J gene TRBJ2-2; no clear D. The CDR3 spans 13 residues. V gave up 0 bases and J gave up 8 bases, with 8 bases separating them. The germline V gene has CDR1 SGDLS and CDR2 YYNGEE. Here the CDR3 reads CASSVAGEGELFF. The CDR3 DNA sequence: TGTGCCAGCAGCGTAGCTGGAGAGGGGGAGCTGTTTTTT.

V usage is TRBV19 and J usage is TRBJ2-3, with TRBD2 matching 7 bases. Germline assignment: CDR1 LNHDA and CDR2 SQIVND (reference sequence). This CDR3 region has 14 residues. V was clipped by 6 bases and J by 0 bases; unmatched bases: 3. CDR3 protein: CASRASGSTDTQYF. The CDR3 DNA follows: TGTGCCAGTAGGGCTAGCGGAAGCACAGATACGCAGTATTTT.

CDR3 nucleotides: TGTGCCAGCAGCCCCGTTGGGAGGGCCCAAGAGACCCAGTACTTC. Translating it yields CASSPVGRAQETQYF. The chain couples TRBV3-1 (or the pseudogene TRBV3-2) to TRBJ2-5; the match to TRBD2 covers 7 bases. Germline CDR1 LGHDT, CDR2 YNNKEL (reference sequence). This CDR3 has 15 residues. V was pared by 4 bases and J by 1 base, with 6 bases of the junction left unmatched.

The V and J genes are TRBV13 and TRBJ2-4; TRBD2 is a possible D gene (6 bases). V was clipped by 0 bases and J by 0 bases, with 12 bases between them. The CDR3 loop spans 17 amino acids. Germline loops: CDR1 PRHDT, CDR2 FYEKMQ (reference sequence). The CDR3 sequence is CASSLGYGGEAKNIQYF. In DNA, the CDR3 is TGTGCCAGCAGCTTAGGCTATGGAGGGGAAGCCAAAAACATTCAGTACTTC.

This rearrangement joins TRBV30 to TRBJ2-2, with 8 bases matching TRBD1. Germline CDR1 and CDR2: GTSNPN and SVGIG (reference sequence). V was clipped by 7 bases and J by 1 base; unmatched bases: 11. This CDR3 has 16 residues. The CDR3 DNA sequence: TGTGCCTTACCGGACAGGGAGGCCAAGAACACCGGGGAGCTGTTTTTT. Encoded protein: CALPDREAKNTGELFF.

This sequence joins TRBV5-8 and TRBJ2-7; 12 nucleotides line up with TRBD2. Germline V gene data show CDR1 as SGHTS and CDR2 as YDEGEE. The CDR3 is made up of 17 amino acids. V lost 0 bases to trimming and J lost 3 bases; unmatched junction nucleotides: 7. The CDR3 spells CASSLGSLAGGNYEQYF. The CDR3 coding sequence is TGTGCCAGCAGCTTGGGGTCCCTAGCGGGAGGGAACTACGAGCAGTACTTC.

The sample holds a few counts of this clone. In DNA, the CDR3 is TGCGCCAGCAGCCGACGCCTGGGAGGTGAGCAGTTCTTC. Encoded protein: CASSRRLGGEQFF. The chain employs TRBV5-1 and TRBJ2-1; D is possibly TRBD2 (6 bases). Germline V gives CDR1 SGHRS, CDR2 YFSETQ. The V and J ends lost 4 bases and 9 bases respectively, with 14 bases between them. The length of the CDR3 is 13 residues.